The 19 T cell receptor beta chains given below trace back to one sample, sequenced in a study of identifying expanded T cells in peripheral blood. This table comes from immunoSEQ multiplex PCR, and its TCRdb copy is limited to in-frame clones, with some not included. The data hold roughly 82,000 clones, with 80% to 90% observed a single time. The specimen sequenced was blood. The receptors were gathered from a person between 18 and 69 years old in good health.

The chain's CDR3 is CATSRGSITGELFF. The CDR3 nucleotides are TGTGCCACCTCCAGGGGTTCGATCACCGGGGAGCTGTTTTTT. The chain joins TRBV2 to TRBJ2-2, with D possibly being TRBD1 (6 bases). The CDR3 extends over 14 amino acids. Trimming took off 10 bases at V and 4 bases at J, with 16 bases between the two ends. Germline lookup yields CDR1 SNHLY and CDR2 FYNNEI. The full variable domain, with the rest looked up from reference TRBV2 and TRBJ2-2, is EPEVTQTPSHQVTQMGQEVILRCVPISNHLYFYWYRQILGQKVEFLVSFYNNEISEKSEIFDDQFSVERPDGSNFTLKIRSTKLEDSAMYFCATSRGSITGELFFGEGSRLTVL.

This chain uses TRBV25-1 with TRBJ2-3; D is possibly TRBD1 or TRBD2 (5 bases each). Trimming took 3 bases from V and 4 from J, leaving 20 bases between them. This CDR3 has 17 amino acids. Germline loops: CDR1 MGHDK, CDR2 SYGVNS. The DNA of the CDR3 is TGTGCCAGCAGTGAGATCTTTGGGGGTGCAGTGGCAGATACGCAGTATTTT. Its protein product is CASSEIFGGAVADTQYF.

CDR3: CASSQPGPSRGYTF. The CDR3 region has the DNA TGTGCCAGCAGCCAGCCAGGCCCCTCTAGGGGCTACACCTTC. The chain has TRBV9 and TRBJ1-2; no clear D gene. Germline CDR1 SGDLS, CDR2 YYNGEE. The CDR3 contains 14 residues. V lost 4 bases to trimming and J lost 8 bases, with 18 bases between them.

This chain connects TRBV7-2 to TRBJ2-7; 10 positions agree with TRBD2. The CDR3 sequence is 17 residues long. Per the germline V gene, CDR1 is SGHTA and CDR2 is FQGNSA. Trimming took 4 bases from V and 5 from J; bases not matched to a gene: 14. The CDR3 reads CASSSRRASGRGDEQYF. The CDR3 region has the DNA TGTGCCAGCAGCTCCAGGAGGGCTAGCGGGAGAGGCGACGAGCAGTACTTC. Drawing the rest from reference TRBV7-2 and TRBJ2-7, the complete variable domain is GAGVSQSPSNKVTEKGKDVELRCDPISGHTALYWYRQSLGQGLEFLIYFQGNSAPDKSGLPSDRFSAERTGGSVSTLTIQRTQQEDSAVYLCASSSRRASGRGDEQYFGPGTRLTVT.

The V and J genes are TRBV28 and TRBJ1-2; the D is unclear. From germline, CDR1 is MDHEN and CDR2 SYDVKM. V lost 4 bases and J 3 bases, leaving 18 bases between the germline ends. This CDR3 is 16 amino acids long. CDR3 in DNA: TGTGCCAGCAGTTCAAGTTGGGGTCCCTCTCACTATGGCTACACCTTC. Protein product: CASSSSWGPSHYGYTF.

This clone was recorded once. The chain uses TRBV7-3 and TRBJ2-7; the D gene is possibly TRBD1 (6 bases). V was trimmed by 1 base and J by 6 bases, leaving 10 bases between them. Germline V gives CDR1 SGHTA, CDR2 FQGTGA. The CDR3 loop spans 13 amino acids. The CDR3 region has the DNA TGTGCCAGCAGCTTAAAGTGGGACACCGAGCAGTACTTC. This gives the protein CASSLKWDTEQYF.

The rearrangement joins TRBV4-3 to TRBJ2-5; 8 nucleotides line up with TRBD1. The CDR3 spans 17 residues. The germline gives CDR1 LGHNA, CDR2 YSLEER. After removal of 1 base from V and 3 bases from J, the junction contained 10 bases not matched to a gene. In nucleotides, the CDR3 is TGCGCCAGCAGCCAAGTCAGGGCAACAGGGGGTGAAGAGACCCAGTACTTC. Protein sequence: CASSQVRATGGEETQYF.

This clone was seen more than once but under ten times. J is TRBJ2-3 and V is TRBV7-2; D tentatively fits TRBD1 or TRBD2 (5 bases each). V lost 1 base, J lost 5 bases, and 13 bases lay in between. The length of the CDR3 is 15 residues. Germline V gene sequence: CDR1 SGHTA, CDR2 FQGNSA. DNA of the CDR3: TGTGCCAGCAGCTTAGTGGTCGGGGCGGGAGATACGCAGTATTTT. Protein: CASSLVVGAGDTQYF.

The chain links TRBV10-3 to TRBJ2-7; 12 nucleotides line up with TRBD2. Germline V gene data show CDR1 as ENHRY and CDR2 as SYGVKD. Unmatched junction bases numbered 15, after V lost 3 bases and J lost 0 bases. The CDR3 is made up of 20 amino acids. CDR3 bases: TGTGCCATCAGTGATGGGGGTTACCTAGCGGGAGGGCCCCTCTCCTACGAGCAGTACTTC. It specifies CAISDGGYLAGGPLSYEQYF.

V usage is TRBV7-6 and J usage is TRBJ2-3; 7 bases map to TRBD1. The germline gives CDR1 SGHVS, CDR2 FNYEAQ. V was pared by 1 base and J by 3 bases, with 7 bases of the junction left unmatched. The CDR3 runs 16 residues. The CDR3 nucleotides read TGTGCCAGCAGCTTAGGTCTAGGGGGCTATACAGATACGCAGTATTTT. Translation gives CASSLGLGGYTDTQYF.

The chain is built from TRBV11-3 and TRBJ2-1, with D tentatively TRBD2 (6 bases). The V end lost 1 base, the J end lost 9 bases, and 16 bases lay between the germline ends. Germline lookup yields CDR1 SGHNT and CDR2 YENEEA. CDR3 length: 15 amino acids. The CDR3 loop reads CASSLGGLTGSEQFF. DNA of the CDR3: TGTGCCAGCAGCTTAGGGGGACTGACGGGGAGTGAGCAGTTCTTC.

This clone showed up just a few times. The chain employs TRBV5-4 and TRBJ2-2, with 7 nucleotides matching TRBD2. In germline, CDR1 is SGHNT, CDR2 YYREEE (reference sequence). The V gene end was trimmed by 4 bases and the J gene end by 4 bases; junction bases not matched to a gene: 10. This CDR3 comprises 16 residues. The CDR3 is CASSPRTSVVTGELFF. CDR3 DNA: TGTGCCAGCAGCCCCCGTACTAGCGTGGTCACCGGGGAGCTGTTTTTT.

The gene calls are TRBV19 and TRBJ1-5, with D possibly TRBD1 on 5 matching bases. Looked up from germline, CDR1 is LNHDA and CDR2 is SQIVND (reference sequence). This CDR3 is built from 16 residues. V lost 1 base, J lost 3 bases, and 13 bases lay in between. CDR3: CASSIVGQGNNQPQHF. In DNA form, the CDR3 reads TGTGCCAGTAGTATAGTCGGGCAGGGTAACAATCAGCCCCAGCATTTT.

The chain links TRBV12-1 to TRBJ2-3; TRBD1 is taken as the D call from the table, unchecked against the DNA. TRBV12-1 is an annotated pseudogene. The CDR3 contains 15 residues. CDR3 nucleotide sequence: TGTGCCAGCAGCTTTATACAGGTATTGGGAGATACGCAGTATTTT. Protein product: CASSFIQVLGDTQYF.

The rearrangement uses TRBV27 and TRBJ1-2; 12 bases are a match to TRBD1. The CDR3 has 17 residues. The V gene's germline CDR1 is MNHEY and CDR2 SMNVEV (reference sequence). V lost 2 bases to trimming and J lost 4 bases; unmatched junction nucleotides: 8. The CDR3 nucleotides are TGTGCCAGCAGTTTAGGGACAGGGGGCGCAGGGGTCTATGGCTACACCTTC. It is translated as CASSLGTGGAGVYGYTF.

The rearrangement joins TRBV6-5 to TRBJ2-7, with a possible D match to TRBD1 (6 bases). Trimming removed 8 bases from V and 2 bases from J, with 16 bases in between. CDR3 length equals 14 residues. Germline CDR1 MNHEY, CDR2 SVGAGI. Here the CDR3 DNA reads TGTGCCAGCGCTCTCGGGGCAGGGGCCTACGAGCAGTACTTC. This encodes CASALGAGAYEQYF.

The J gene is TRBJ2-2, the V gene TRBV7-9; the D gene is possibly TRBD1 (5 bases). Trimming took off 3 bases at V and 6 bases at J, with 11 bases between the two ends. This CDR3 is built from 14 residues. Per germline, CDR1 SEHNR and CDR2 FQNEAQ (reference sequence). CDR3 sequence (DNA): TGTGCCAGCAGCTTCCAAGGGGCCGCCGGGGAGCTGTTTTTT. Translated, it gives CASSFQGAAGELFF.

This clone was observed once. The gene calls are TRBV4-2 and TRBJ2-7; the match to TRBD2 covers 8 bases. V trimming: 0 bases; J trimming: 6 bases; junction bases outside the gene matches: 7. The germline gives CDR1 LGHNA, CDR2 YNFKEQ. The CDR3 contains 15 residues. CDR3 in amino acids: CASSQDEGTSSEQYF. The CDR3 coding sequence is TGTGCCAGCAGCCAAGATGAGGGGACTAGTTCCGAGCAGTACTTC.

This clone was counted only a few times. The chain employs TRBV27 and TRBJ2-1, with 12 bases that match TRBD2. The CDR3 length is 15 residues. Germline assignment: CDR1 MNHEY and CDR2 SMNVEV (reference sequence). V trimming: 4 bases; J trimming: 10 bases; junction bases outside the gene matches: 8. CDR3 loop: CASSSRTSGKREQFF. The CDR3, as DNA: TGTGCCAGCAGTTCCCGGACTAGCGGGAAGCGCGAGCAGTTCTTC.